Each of the 20 T cell receptor beta chains below was sequenced from the same sample in a study of immune evolution from preneoplasia to lung adenocarcinoma (TCRdb year 2021). Library preparation used the immunoSEQ multiplex PCR assay. TCRdb provides this immuneACCESS table in a form limited to in-frame rearrangements. Some clones are lacking; in checked studies, under half of them reflect an unresolved V gene, and why the rest are absent is not known. The sample table contains about 6,300 clones; only one count was recorded for over 60% of them. The ten top clones hold approximately 2.9% of the sample. Sequenced: FFPE minimally invasive lung adenocarcinoma tissue. Sample cell subset or site, as interpreted from the label and publication: micro-invasive lung adenocarcinoma (MIA). Receptor source: a person between 60 and 80 years old with lung adenocarcinoma.

The chain employs TRBV28 and TRBJ1-1; D gene ambiguous. V was cut by 3 bases and J by 0 bases, with 8 bases left in between. CDR1 and CDR2 from the germline V gene are MDHEN and SYDVKM. This CDR3 is 14 amino acids long. CDR3 loop: CASSFGRLNTEAFF. The CDR3 DNA follows: TGTGCCAGCAGTTTTGGACGACTGAACACTGAAGCTTTCTTT.

This clone was detected only once. The chain links TRBV7-9 to TRBJ1-1; 10 bases fit TRBD1. V lost 11 bases and J lost 6; bases outside the gene matches: 12. Looked up from germline, CDR1 is SEHNR and CDR2 is FQNEAQ (reference sequence). The CDR3 contains 14 residues. CDR3 nucleotides: TGTGCCTGCTCCCCCCCGGGACAGGGGTCTGAAGCTTTCTTT. Translation gives CACSPPGQGSEAFF.

This clone has a single count. The chain's CDR3 is CAWSVVGGNYGYTF. In DNA form, the CDR3 reads TGTGCCTGGAGTGTAGTAGGGGGCAACTATGGCTACACCTTC. The V and J genes are TRBV30 and TRBJ1-2; 7 bases are shared with TRBD1. Germline lookup yields CDR1 GTSNPN and CDR2 SVGIG (reference sequence). The CDR3 is 14 residues long. J gave up 2 bases and V 0 bases, and 3 bases lay outside the gene matches.

The chain carries TRBV11-3 and TRBJ2-3; D remains ambiguous. Per germline, CDR1 SGHNT and CDR2 YENEEA. This CDR3 region has 13 residues. V gave up 6 bases and J gave up 4 bases, with 11 bases separating them. This CDR3 reads CASSSRTADTQYF. CDR3 bases: TGTGCCAGCAGTTCCCGAACGGCAGATACGCAGTATTTT.

The J gene is TRBJ2-5, the V gene TRBV11-3, with a possible D match to TRBD1 (6 bases). Germline lookup yields CDR1 SGHNT and CDR2 YENEEA. The length of the CDR3 is 15 residues. With 2 bases removed from V and 5 bases from J, the gap between germline ends came to 15 bases. CDR3 coding DNA: TGTGCCAGCAGCTTACCATTGGGACAAGCGGAGACCCAGTACTTC. Translation gives CASSLPLGQAETQYF.

The chain is built from TRBV10-3 and TRBJ2-5; D remains unclear. The CDR3 has 13 amino acids. Trimming cost V 3 bases and J 1 base, with 6 bases left between them. Germline V CDR1 and CDR2: ENHRY, SYGVKD. The CDR3 sequence: CAISDRSQETQYF. The CDR3, as DNA: TGTGCCATCAGTGACAGGTCCCAAGAGACCCAGTACTTC.

The gene calls are TRBV14 and TRBJ2-5, with D possibly being TRBD2 (5 bases). The CDR3 is 17 residues long. Per the germline V gene, CDR1 is SGHDN and CDR2 is FVKESK. Deletions cut 2 bases from V and 1 base from J, with 17 bases between. CDR3 region: CASSQSSGRGAQETQYF. The CDR3 nucleotides are TGTGCCAGCAGCCAAAGTTCTGGTCGGGGAGCCCAAGAGACCCAGTACTTC. Full variable domain (missing parts from reference TRBV14 and TRBJ2-5): EAGVTQFPSHSVIEKGQTVTLRCDPISGHDNLYWYRRVMGKEIKFLLHFVKESKQDESGMPNNRFLAERTGGTYSTLKVQPAELEDSGVYFCASSQSSGRGAQETQYFGPGTRLLVL.

The CDR3, as DNA: TGTGCCAGCAAGCCCGGGACAGGGCATGAAAAACTGTTTTTT. Translated, it gives CASKPGTGHEKLFF. The chain combines TRBV28 with TRBJ1-4; 9 nucleotides match TRBD1. The length of the CDR3 is 14 residues. Germline-derived CDR1 and CDR2 are MDHEN and SYDVKM. J was trimmed by 6 bases and V by 7 bases; bases with no gene match: 6.

The V and J genes are TRBV9 and TRBJ2-7; the D call may be TRBD1 or TRBD2 (5 bases each). Trimming cost V 3 bases and J 3 bases, with 13 bases left between them. The CDR3 runs to 14 residues. Germline V CDR1 and CDR2: SGDLS, YYNGEE. Here the CDR3 reads CASSDRDGYYEQYF. The CDR3 bases are TGTGCCAGCAGCGACCGGGACGGATACTACGAGCAGTACTTC.

The V and J genes are TRBV20-1 and TRBJ1-5; D not resolved. V was shortened by 6 bases and J by 3 bases, with 6 bases between the two germline ends. This CDR3 has 11 amino acids. The V gene's germline CDR1 is DFQATT and CDR2 SNEGSKA (reference sequence). The chain's CDR3 is CSAGVNQPQHF. CDR3 in DNA: TGCAGTGCCGGGGTCAATCAGCCCCAGCATTTT.

The rearrangement links TRBV6-4 to TRBJ2-2, with 9 bases fitting TRBD2. CDR1 and CDR2 (germline): MRHNA, SNTAGT. V dropped 5 bases and J dropped 4; count of bases not matched to a gene: 5. There are 15 residues in the CDR3. CDR3 sequence reads: CASSPSSGATGELFF. In nucleotides, the CDR3 is TGTGCCAGCAGTCCCTCTAGCGGGGCCACCGGGGAGCTGTTTTTT.

V gene TRBV4-1 combines with J gene TRBJ2-3; D is perhaps TRBD1 (5 bases). This CDR3 is built from 17 residues. Germline V gene data show CDR1 as MGHRA and CDR2 as YSYEKL. Trimming took 0 bases from V and 2 from J, leaving 15 bases between them. CDR3 coding DNA: TGCGCCAGCAGCCAAGATCTCCACAGGCGAGCCACAGATACGCAGTATTTT. It codes for CASSQDLHRRATDTQYF.

DNA for the CDR3: TGTGCCAGCAGAGGGATATCCTACGAGCAGTACTTC. This codes for CASRGISYEQYF. The chain employs TRBV2 and TRBJ2-7; no clear D. V lost 6 bases, J lost 1 base, and 7 bases lay in between. The length of the CDR3 is 12 residues. Germline V gene data show CDR1 as SNHLY and CDR2 as FYNNEI.

The chain is built from TRBV27 and TRBJ1-1; a possible D gene is TRBD1 (6 bases). V gave up 1 base and J gave up 2 bases, with 11 bases separating them. The CDR3 is made up of 15 amino acids. CDR1 and CDR2 from the germline V gene are MNHEY and SMNVEV (reference sequence). The DNA for the CDR3 is TGTGCCAGCAGTTTATGGGGGGCTCGCAACACTGAAGCTTTCTTT. Residues: CASSLWGARNTEAFF.

This clone was seen once. The chain joins TRBV2 to TRBJ2-3; no firm D call. Germline loops: CDR1 SNHLY, CDR2 FYNNEI. The ends were cut back, 2 bases at V and 2 bases at J, with 2 bases in the middle. The CDR3 has 12 amino acids. CDR3 bases: TGTGCCAGCAGTGAAATCACAGATACGCAGTATTTT. It codes for CASSEITDTQYF.

In its sample, this clone was seen once. The rearrangement links TRBV27 to TRBJ2-7, with D tentatively TRBD2 (6 bases). The CDR3 totals 16 residues. V was pared by 5 bases and J by 3 bases, with 20 bases between. Looked up from germline, CDR1 is MNHEY and CDR2 is SMNVEV (reference sequence). Here the CDR3 DNA reads TGTGCCAGCAGTCTTTACCGGACTACATTCTACTACGAGCAGTACTTC. Its translation is CASSLYRTTFYYEQYF.

The chain carries TRBV7-9 and TRBJ1-6; TRBD1 matches 8 bases. This CDR3 is built from 16 residues. Germline loops: CDR1 SEHNR, CDR2 FQNEAQ (reference sequence). V shed 6 bases and J 6 bases; nucleotides not matched to a gene: 10. DNA of the CDR3: TGTGCCAGCAGGACGACAGGGGCTAAGGGTAATTCACCCCTCCACTTT. Translated: CASRTTGAKGNSPLHF. Variable domain in full (rest from reference TRBV7-9 and TRBJ1-6): DTGVSQNPRHKITKRGQNVTFRCDPISEHNRLYWYRQTLGQGPEFLTYFQNEAQLEKSRLLSDRFSAERPKGSFSTLEIQRTEQGDSAMYLCASRTTGAKGNSPLHFGNGTRLTVT.

This chain joins TRBV18 and TRBJ1-1; D is possibly TRBD1 (5 bases). The V gene's germline CDR1 is KGHSH and CDR2 LQKENI. The CDR3 is 15 residues long. The germline V and J ends were trimmed by 3 bases and 3 bases, with 14 bases remaining between them. The CDR3: CASSPGGVRYTEAFF. CDR3 nucleotides: TGTGCCAGCTCACCCGGGGGGGTGAGATACACTGAAGCTTTCTTT.

The rearrangement joins TRBV6-5 to TRBJ2-3; no clear D. The V end was cut by 6 bases, the J end by 2 bases, with 3 bases between. Germline-derived CDR1 and CDR2 are MNHEY and SVGAGI. This CDR3 is 11 amino acids long. The CDR3 nucleotides are TGTGCCAGCAGATACACAGATACGCAGTATTTT. It is translated as CASRYTDTQYF.

The chain employs TRBV7-2 and TRBJ2-1, with D unresolved. Germline loops: CDR1 SGHTA, CDR2 FQGNSA. Trimming pared 1 base from V and 11 bases from J, leaving 9 bases between. The CDR3 sequence is 12 residues long. In nucleotides, the CDR3 is TGTGCCAGCAGCTTAGTGGGGTTACAGCAGTTCTTC. Translation: CASSLVGLQQFF.